One and the same sample provided the 22 T cell receptor beta chains below, sequenced in a study of blood T cell repertoires in COVID-19. Repertoires were generated with immunoSEQ multiplex PCR, while TCRdb's copy carries only in-frame clones and drops some. Here the sample spans approximately 290,000 clones, about 85% being singletons. The specimen sequenced was peripheral blood. Every receptor here comes from a human donor with COVID-19, enrolled during active disease. The donor label of this sample is uncertain.

The J gene is TRBJ1-1, the V gene TRBV6-5; perhaps TRBD1 as D (6 bases). The V gene lost 2 bases and the J gene lost 0 bases, with 10 bases spanning the gap. The CDR3 spans 15 residues. Germline CDR1 MNHEY, CDR2 SVGAGI. This CDR3 is CASSYRTAMNTEAFF. CDR3 sequence (DNA): TGTGCCAGCAGTTACCGGACAGCCATGAACACTGAAGCTTTCTTT.

This chain connects TRBV6-6 to TRBJ1-1, with unresolved D. The CDR3 contains 17 residues. V lost 5 bases and J lost 7, with 26 bases in between. The germline V gene encodes CDR1 MNHNY and CDR2 SVGAGI (reference sequence). The CDR3 here is CASSPLSMGSSGSEAFF. CDR3 coding DNA: TGTGCCAGCAGTCCCCTCTCAATGGGGTCCTCGGGGAGTGAAGCTTTCTTT.

This chain uses TRBV7-3 with TRBJ2-6; TRBD2 matches 7 bases. With V trimmed by 5 bases and J by 4 bases, 8 bases remained unmatched. From germline, CDR1 is SGHTA and CDR2 FQGTGA. The length of the CDR3 is 16 residues. In nucleotides, the CDR3 is TGTGCCAGCAGCCCCGGAGCGGGAACCGGGGCCAACGTCCTGACTTTC. It specifies CASSPGAGTGANVLTF.

J is TRBJ1-1 and V is TRBV7-2; weak D call: TRBD1 (5 bases). Looked up from germline, CDR1 is SGHTA and CDR2 is FQGNSA. V lost 5 bases, J lost 0 bases, and 10 bases lay in between. The CDR3 runs 14 residues. CDR3 loop: CASSTTAVNTEAFF. CDR3 nucleotide sequence: TGTGCCAGCAGCACGACAGCTGTGAACACTGAAGCTTTCTTT.

This clone was counted a few times. J is TRBJ1-2 and V is TRBV7-3, with 11 bases matching TRBD1. Per germline, CDR1 SGHTA and CDR2 FQGTGA. The CDR3 runs to 16 residues. V lost 2 bases to trimming and J lost 8 bases; unmatched junction nucleotides: 10. In DNA, the CDR3 is TGTGCCAGCAGCTTATTTGGGACAGGGGGACTTCGGGGCTACACCTTC. This encodes CASSLFGTGGLRGYTF. Full variable domain (missing parts from reference TRBV7-3 and TRBJ1-2): GAGVSQTPSNKVTEKGKYVELRCDPISGHTALYWYRQSLGQGPEFLIYFQGTGAADDSGLPNDRFFAVRPEGSVSTLKIQRTERGDSAVYLCASSLFGTGGLRGYTFGSGTRLTVV.

Here the CDR3 DNA reads TGTGCCAGCACCCCCCCCGGGACAGGGGCGGGGGAGCAGTTCTTC. It specifies CASTPPGTGAGEQFF. The chain combines TRBV6-5 with TRBJ2-1; 10 bases match TRBD1. V shed 7 bases, J shed 10 bases, and the junction held 13 bases outside the gene matches. CDR3 length: 15 amino acids. Germline CDR1 reads MNHEY; CDR2 reads SVGAGI.

The rearrangement joins TRBV5-4 to TRBJ2-5; possibly TRBD2 for D (5 bases). Germline V CDR1 and CDR2: SGHNT, YYREEE (reference sequence). This CDR3 contains 14 residues. V was shortened by 4 bases and J by 5 bases, with 15 bases between the two germline ends. CDR3 sequence reads: CASSPSGIWETQYF. The CDR3 nucleotides read TGTGCCAGCAGCCCTTCGGGGATTTGGGAGACCCAGTACTTC.

Concerning this clone: Other nucleotide sequences from this sample produce the same CDR3. The J gene is TRBJ2-1, the V gene TRBV3-1 (or the pseudogene TRBV3-2), with D perhaps matching TRBD2 (6 bases). Per the germline V gene, CDR1 is LGHDT and CDR2 is YNNKEL (reference sequence). The V and J ends lost 0 bases and 7 bases respectively, with 7 bases between them. The CDR3 is 13 residues long. For the CDR3, the DNA is TGTGCCAGCAGCCAAGATCGGGAGAATGAGCAGTTCTTC. As protein: CASSQDRENEQFF.

CDR3 in amino acids: CASRGAGGPSYNEQFF. CDR3 bases: TGCGCCAGCAGGGGAGCGGGAGGCCCCTCCTACAATGAGCAGTTCTTC. V usage is TRBV10-2 and J usage is TRBJ2-1; 9 bases align to TRBD2. The CDR3 length is 16 residues. Per germline, CDR1 WSHSY and CDR2 SAAADI. Germline trimming cut 6 bases from V and 0 bases from J; bases unmatched to any gene: 6.

This clone was seen once. The rearrangement joins TRBV27 to TRBJ1-1, with D perhaps matching TRBD1 (6 bases). Germline V gives CDR1 MNHEY, CDR2 SMNVEV (reference sequence). There are 14 residues in the CDR3. Trimming removed 4 bases from V and 1 base from J, with 10 bases in between. This chain's CDR3 is CASSSAQGNTEAFF. The CDR3 bases are TGTGCCAGCAGTTCCGCACAGGGGAACACTGAAGCTTTCTTT.

The rearrangement uses TRBV14 and TRBJ2-7, with 11 bases fitting TRBD1. Germline V gives CDR1 SGHDN, CDR2 FVKESK. This CDR3 contains 16 residues. V trimming: 4 bases; J trimming: 2 bases; junction bases outside the gene matches: 7. The CDR3 spells CASSPFRDRGAYEQYF. CDR3 in DNA: TGTGCCAGCAGCCCGTTTCGGGACAGGGGGGCCTACGAGCAGTACTTC.

The chain has TRBV7-3 and TRBJ1-5; 7 positions agree with TRBD1. Per the germline V gene, CDR1 is SGHTA and CDR2 is FQGTGA. There are 15 residues in the CDR3. The V gene end was trimmed by 1 base and the J gene end by 9 bases; junction bases not matched to a gene: 9. The CDR3 DNA follows: TGTGCCAGCAGCTTAATCGGGACAGAGATTAGGCCCCAGCATTTT. Its translation: CASSLIGTEIRPQHF. Using reference TRBV7-3 and TRBJ1-5 for the parts outside the CDR3, the full variable domain is GAGVSQTPSNKVTEKGKYVELRCDPISGHTALYWYRQSLGQGPEFLIYFQGTGAADDSGLPNDRFFAVRPEGSVSTLKIQRTERGDSAVYLCASSLIGTEIRPQHFGDGTRLSIL.

The V gene is TRBV30, the J gene TRBJ1-1; the D is unclear. V lost 0 bases and J 1 base, leaving 6 bases between the germline ends. The length of the CDR3 is 13 residues. Germline loops: CDR1 GTSNPN, CDR2 SVGIG (reference sequence). The CDR3 here is CAWSVNKNTEAFF. The CDR3 bases are TGTGCCTGGAGTGTAAACAAGAACACTGAAGCTTTCTTT.

The chain is built from TRBV7-2 and TRBJ2-3; possibly TRBD2 for D (6 bases). Trimming took off 5 bases at V and 6 bases at J, with 18 bases between the two ends. Germline V lookup: CDR1 SGHTA, CDR2 FQGNSA. The CDR3 loop spans 15 amino acids. CDR3 amino acids: CASSRSGELLDTQYF. CDR3 DNA sequence: TGTGCCAGCAGCCGTAGCGGAGAGCTGCTGGATACGCAGTATTTT.

The genes are TRBV11-2 and TRBJ2-3; no reliable D call. The V and J ends lost 5 bases and 5 bases respectively, with 8 bases between them. Germline loops: CDR1 SGHAT, CDR2 FQNNGV. The CDR3 sequence is 12 residues long. Here the CDR3 DNA reads TGTGCCAGCAGCCCAGAACAAGATACGCAGTATTTT. Amino acid sequence: CASSPEQDTQYF.

The V and J genes are TRBV7-8 and TRBJ1-3; 8 bases match TRBD1. From germline, CDR1 is SGHVS and CDR2 FQNEAQ. The CDR3 loop spans 17 amino acids. Germline trimming cut 0 bases from V and 3 bases from J; bases unmatched to any gene: 7. The CDR3 sequence: CASSLATPRGLGNTIYF. CDR3 bases: TGTGCCAGCAGCTTAGCGACGCCCAGGGGGCTTGGAAACACCATATATTTT.

The count of this clone is one. This sequence joins TRBV9 and TRBJ1-1; D is possibly TRBD1 (5 bases). V was trimmed by 3 bases and J by 1 base, leaving 19 bases between them. This CDR3 spans 17 amino acids. Per the germline V gene, CDR1 is SGDLS and CDR2 is YYNGEE. The CDR3 coding sequence is TGTGCCAGCAGCGCGGACCCATTAGGGGCCAGGAACACTGAAGCTTTCTTT. This gives the protein CASSADPLGARNTEAFF.

The V call is TRBV28, the J call TRBJ1-4; 10 bases are shared with TRBD1. This CDR3 has 15 residues. In germline, CDR1 is MDHEN, CDR2 SYDVKM. Trimming cost V 3 bases and J 4 bases; bases outside gene matches: 2. The chain's CDR3 is CASSFGDRGNEKLFF. In nucleotides, the CDR3 is TGTGCCAGCAGTTTCGGGGACAGGGGTAATGAAAAACTGTTTTTT.

CDR3 in DNA: TGTGCCACCAGTTTGACCCGGACAGTATATGGCTACACCTTC. This encodes CATSLTRTVYGYTF. The J gene is TRBJ1-2, the V gene TRBV15; tentatively, D is TRBD1 (6 bases). Germline loops: CDR1 LNHNV, CDR2 YYDKDF (reference sequence). Between the trimmed V and J ends, which lost 6 bases and 5 bases, there was a span of 16 bases. The CDR3 contains 14 residues. Based on the CDR3 plus reference TRBV15 and TRBJ1-2, the full variable domain is DAMVIQNPRYQVTQFGKPVTLSCSQTLNHNVMYWYQQKSSQAPKLLFHYYDKDFNNEADTPDNFQSRRPNTSFCFLDIRSPGLGDTAMYLCATSLTRTVYGYTFGSGTRLTVV.

The chain combines TRBV10-2 with TRBJ1-4; TRBD1 might be the D (5 bases). This CDR3 region has 15 residues. Deletions cut 5 bases from V and 4 bases from J, with 14 bases between. Germline loops: CDR1 WSHSY, CDR2 SAAADI. CDR3 in amino acids: CASSSSPGDNEKLFF. DNA for the CDR3: TGCGCCAGCAGTTCCTCCCCGGGGGATAATGAAAAACTGTTTTTT.

This clone occurred a few times. The chain employs TRBV11-2 and TRBJ1-2; D not certain. The CDR3 totals 16 residues. Germline V CDR1 and CDR2: SGHAT, FQNNGV. Trimming removed 3 bases at V and 4 bases at J, with 18 bases between. The CDR3 region has the DNA TGTGCCAGCAGCTTGGGTACGGGGTCGAGTAGCTATGGCTACACCTTC. Amino acid sequence: CASSLGTGSSSYGYTF.

The V call is TRBV3-1 (or the pseudogene TRBV3-2), the J call TRBJ2-5, with D possibly TRBD2 on 7 matching bases. CDR3 length equals 13 residues. CDR1 LGHDT and CDR2 YNNKEL come from the germline V gene (reference sequence). V lost 4 bases to trimming and J lost 5 bases, with 11 bases between them. This CDR3 is CASSRGGQETQYF. Written as DNA, the CDR3 is TGTGCCAGCAGCCGCGGGGGCCAGGAGACCCAGTACTTC.